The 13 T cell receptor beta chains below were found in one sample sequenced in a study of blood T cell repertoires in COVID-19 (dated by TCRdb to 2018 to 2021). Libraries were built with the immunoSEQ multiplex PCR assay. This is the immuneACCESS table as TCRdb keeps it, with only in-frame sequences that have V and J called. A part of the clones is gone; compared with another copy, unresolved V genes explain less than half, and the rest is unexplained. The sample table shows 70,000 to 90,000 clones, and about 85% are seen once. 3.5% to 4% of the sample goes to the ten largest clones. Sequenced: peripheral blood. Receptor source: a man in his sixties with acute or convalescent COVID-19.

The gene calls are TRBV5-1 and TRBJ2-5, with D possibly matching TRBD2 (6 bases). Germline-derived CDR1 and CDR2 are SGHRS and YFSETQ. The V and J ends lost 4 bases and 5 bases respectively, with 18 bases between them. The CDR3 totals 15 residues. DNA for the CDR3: TGCGCCAGCAGCCCTCGGGGGACCGGTTTGGAGACCCAGTACTTC. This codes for CASSPRGTGLETQYF.

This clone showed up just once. The DNA for the CDR3 is TGTGCCAGCAGCTTCCGACAGCGCTACGAGCAGTACTTC. Translated, it gives CASSFRQRYEQYF. The chain carries TRBV5-6 and TRBJ2-7, with a possible D match to TRBD1 (5 bases). The CDR3 loop spans 13 amino acids. CDR1 and CDR2 from the germline V gene are SGHDT and YYEEEE. Trimming left V 2 bases short and J 3 bases short, with 9 bases between.

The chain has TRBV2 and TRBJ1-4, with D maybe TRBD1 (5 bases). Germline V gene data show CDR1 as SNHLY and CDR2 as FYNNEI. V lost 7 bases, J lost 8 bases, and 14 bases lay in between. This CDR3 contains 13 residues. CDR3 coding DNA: TGTGCCAGCAACGCAGGGTGGTACGAAAAACTGTTTTTT. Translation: CASNAGWYEKLFF. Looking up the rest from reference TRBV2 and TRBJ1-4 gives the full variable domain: EPEVTQTPSHQVTQMGQEVILRCVPISNHLYFYWYRQILGQKVEFLVSFYNNEISEKSEIFDDQFSVERPDGSNFTLKIRSTKLEDSAMYFCASNAGWYEKLFFGSGTQLSVL.

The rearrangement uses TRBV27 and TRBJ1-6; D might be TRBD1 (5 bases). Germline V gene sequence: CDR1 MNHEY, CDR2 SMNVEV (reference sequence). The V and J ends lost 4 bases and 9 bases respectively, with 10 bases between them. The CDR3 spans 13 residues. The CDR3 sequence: CASSWGDLSPLHF. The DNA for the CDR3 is TGTGCCAGCAGTTGGGGGGATCTTTCACCCCTCCACTTT.

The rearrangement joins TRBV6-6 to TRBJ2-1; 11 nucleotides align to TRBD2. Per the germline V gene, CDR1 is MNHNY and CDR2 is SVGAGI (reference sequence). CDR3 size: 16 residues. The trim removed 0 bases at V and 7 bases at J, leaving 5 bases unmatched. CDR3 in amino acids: CASSYSHTSGGNEQFF. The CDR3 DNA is TGTGCCAGCAGTTACTCGCATACTAGCGGGGGTAATGAGCAGTTCTTC.

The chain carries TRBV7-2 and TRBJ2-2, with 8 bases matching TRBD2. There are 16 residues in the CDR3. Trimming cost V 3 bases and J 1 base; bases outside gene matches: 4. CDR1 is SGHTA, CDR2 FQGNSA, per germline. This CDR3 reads CASSFGGRQNTGELFF. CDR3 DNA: TGTGCCAGCAGCTTCGGCGGGAGGCAGAACACCGGGGAGCTGTTTTTT. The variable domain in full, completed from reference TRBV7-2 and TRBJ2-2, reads GAGVSQSPSNKVTEKGKDVELRCDPISGHTALYWYRQSLGQGLEFLIYFQGNSAPDKSGLPSDRFSAERTGGSVSTLTIQRTQQEDSAVYLCASSFGGRQNTGELFFGEGSRLTVL.

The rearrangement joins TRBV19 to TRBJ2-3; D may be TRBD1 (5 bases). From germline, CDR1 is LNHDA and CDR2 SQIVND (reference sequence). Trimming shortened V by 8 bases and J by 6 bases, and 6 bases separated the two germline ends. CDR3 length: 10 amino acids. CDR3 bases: TGTGCCAGTGGGGCGGATACGCAGTATTTT. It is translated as CASGADTQYF.

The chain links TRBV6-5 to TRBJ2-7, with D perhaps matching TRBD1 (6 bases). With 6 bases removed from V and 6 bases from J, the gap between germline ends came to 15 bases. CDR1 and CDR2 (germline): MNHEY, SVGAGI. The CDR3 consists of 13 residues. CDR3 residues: CASRRNRVIEQYF. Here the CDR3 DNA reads TGTGCCAGCAGGAGGAACAGGGTTATCGAGCAGTACTTC.

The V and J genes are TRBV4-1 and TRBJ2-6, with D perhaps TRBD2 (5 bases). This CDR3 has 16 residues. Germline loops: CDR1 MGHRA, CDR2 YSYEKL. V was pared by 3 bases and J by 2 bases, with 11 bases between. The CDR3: CASSHLLGAGANVLTF. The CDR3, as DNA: TGCGCCAGCAGCCACCTCCTCGGGGCTGGGGCCAACGTCCTGACTTTC.

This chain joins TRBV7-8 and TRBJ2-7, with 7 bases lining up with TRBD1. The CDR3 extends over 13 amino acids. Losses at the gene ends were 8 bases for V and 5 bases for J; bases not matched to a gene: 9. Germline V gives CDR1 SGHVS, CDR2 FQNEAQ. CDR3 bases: TGTGCCAGCGGTAAGGGGGCTCGGGACGAGCAGTACTTC. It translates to CASGKGARDEQYF.

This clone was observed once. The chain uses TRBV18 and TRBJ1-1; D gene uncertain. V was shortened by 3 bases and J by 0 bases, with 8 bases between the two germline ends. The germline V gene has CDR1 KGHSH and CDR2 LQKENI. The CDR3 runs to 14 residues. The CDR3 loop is CASSPGYMNTEAFF. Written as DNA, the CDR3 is TGTGCCAGCTCACCGGGCTACATGAACACTGAAGCTTTCTTT.

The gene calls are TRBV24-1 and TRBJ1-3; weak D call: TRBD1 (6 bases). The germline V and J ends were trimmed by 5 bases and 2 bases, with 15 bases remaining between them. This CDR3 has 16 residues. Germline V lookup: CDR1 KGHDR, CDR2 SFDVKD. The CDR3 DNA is TGTGCCACCAGTGGTATGGCCGACAGGACTGGAAACACCATATATTTT. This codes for CATSGMADRTGNTIYF.

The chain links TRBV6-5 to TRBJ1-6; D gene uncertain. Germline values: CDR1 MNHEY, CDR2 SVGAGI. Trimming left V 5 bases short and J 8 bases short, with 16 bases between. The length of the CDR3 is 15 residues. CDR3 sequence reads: CASSPSRRIYSPLHF. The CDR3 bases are TGTGCCAGCAGTCCGTCGCGGAGAATATATTCACCCCTCCACTTT.